Listed here are 26 T cell receptor beta chains from one sample, sequenced in a study of T cells after yellow fever vaccination. TCRdb independently ran MiXCR on the 5' RACE reads; one entry per CDR3 protein. Among 300,000 to 350,000 distinct CDR3 sequences listed, approximately 4.3% were seen once. This material consisted of PBMCs, taken 15 days after the yellow fever booster vaccination. The receptors come from a man between 18 and 29 years old who received the YFV17D yellow fever vaccine.

The gene calls are TRBV4-2 and TRBJ1-1; no reliable D call. This CDR3 region has 13 residues. Trimming removed 0 bases at V and 4 bases at J, with 6 bases between. From germline, CDR1 is LGHNA and CDR2 YNFKEQ. CDR3 residues: CASSQDKATEAFF. The CDR3 region has the DNA TGTGCCAGCAGCCAAGACAAGGCCACTGAAGCTTTCTTT.

This clonotype has more than one count but fewer than ten. The gene calls are TRBV5-4 and TRBJ2-1; TRBD2 matches 8 bases. From germline, CDR1 is SGHNT and CDR2 YYREEE (reference sequence). Losses at the gene ends were 0 bases for V and 10 bases for J; bases not matched to a gene: 3. There are 13 residues in the CDR3. CDR3 sequence reads: CASSLATGGEQFF. In DNA form, the CDR3 reads TGTGCCAGCAGCTTGGCGACGGGAGGGGAGCAGTTCTTC.

This clonotype was observed many times. The J gene is TRBJ2-5, the V gene TRBV20-1; possibly TRBD2 for D (6 bases). This CDR3 contains 16 residues. CDR1 and CDR2 (germline): DFQATT, SNEGSKA (reference sequence). The V end was cut by 5 bases, the J end by 9 bases, with 28 bases between. This chain's CDR3 is CSAPTPPTSPDRAQYF. Here the CDR3 DNA reads TGCAGTGCTCCTACCCCGCCGACTAGTCCCGATAGGGCCCAGTACTTC.

This sequence joins TRBV23-1 and TRBJ1-1; maybe TRBD1 (6 bases). TRBV23-1 is recorded as an ORF, its role being uncertain. V was pared by 8 bases and J by 1 base, with 14 bases between. The CDR3 totals 14 residues. The chain's CDR3 is CASLLGTSNTEAFF. The CDR3 DNA reads TGCGCCAGCCTCTTAGGGACATCGAACACTGAAGCTTTCTTT.

This clonotype has a handful of counts. The chain's CDR3 is CASSQGHSTYEQYF. The CDR3 DNA sequence: TGCGCCAGCAGCCAAGGGCACAGTACCTACGAGCAGTACTTC. This chain joins TRBV4-3 and TRBJ2-7; the D is unclear. Germline assignment: CDR1 LGHNA and CDR2 YSLEER. V was cut by 1 base and J by 2 bases, with 9 bases left in between. CDR3 length: 14 amino acids.

The V call is TRBV12-3 or TRBV12-4, the J call TRBJ1-1; 7 nucleotides match TRBD1. The CDR3 runs 14 residues. The V gene end was trimmed by 6 bases and the J gene end by 3 bases; junction bases not matched to a gene: 7. The CDR3 region has the DNA TGTGCCAGCAGAAGACAGGGTCCGGACACTGAAGCTTTCTTT. Protein product: CASRRQGPDTEAFF.

In this sample, this clonotype turned up many times. The chain uses TRBV20-1 and TRBJ2-5; D might be TRBD1 or TRBD2, each matching 6 bases. CDR1 DFQATT and CDR2 SNEGSKA come from the germline V gene (reference sequence). The CDR3 runs to 14 residues. V was clipped by 4 bases and J by 5 bases, with 17 bases between them. CDR3 in amino acids: CSANFGGRYETQYF. The CDR3 region has the DNA TGCAGTGCTAACTTTGGGGGGCGCTACGAGACCCAGTACTTC.

This clonotype has more than one count but fewer than ten. CDR3 protein: CASSRPRDSQETQYF. The DNA for the CDR3 is TGCGCCAGCAGCCGCCCGAGAGACAGCCAAGAGACCCAGTACTTC. The chain combines TRBV4-1 with TRBJ2-5, with D possibly matching TRBD1 (5 bases). This CDR3 is built from 15 residues. Per the germline V gene, CDR1 is MGHRA and CDR2 is YSYEKL. The V end was cut by 4 bases, the J end by 1 base, with 13 bases between.

J is TRBJ2-7 and V is TRBV20-1, with D uncertain. Germline assignment: CDR1 DFQATT and CDR2 SNEGSKA (reference sequence). The CDR3 is 11 residues long. The V gene lost 2 bases and the J gene lost 5 bases, with 7 bases spanning the gap. The CDR3 DNA is TGCAGTGCTAGATCGGTCCACGAGCAGTACGTC. As protein: CSARSVHEQYV.

This clonotype showed up many times. The rearrangement joins TRBV19 to TRBJ2-3; perhaps TRBD1 as D (6 bases). CDR1 and CDR2 from the germline V gene are LNHDA and SQIVND (reference sequence). The CDR3 consists of 17 residues. V lost 3 bases and J lost 6, with 22 bases in between. The CDR3 is CASSIEPPGHQADTQYF. CDR3 DNA sequence: TGTGCCAGTAGTATCGAACCCCCGGGACACCAGGCGGATACGCAGTATTTT.

The V and J genes are TRBV7-2 and TRBJ1-3; unclear D gene. CDR1 and CDR2 (germline): SGHTA, FQGNSA. The CDR3 runs 16 residues. Trimming stripped 0 bases from V and 3 bases from J, with 12 bases between. The CDR3 DNA reads as TGTGCCAGCAGCTTAGCTTCCGGCGGCGGTGGAAACACCATATATTTT. Its translation: CASSLASGGGGNTIYF.

This clonotype was recorded once. V usage is TRBV6-2 or TRBV6-3 and J usage is TRBJ2-1; tentatively, D is TRBD2 (5 bases). The ends were cut back, 7 bases at V and 8 bases at J, with 18 bases in the middle. Germline CDR1 and CDR2: MNHEY and SVGEGT. The CDR3 covers 14 residues. The CDR3 coding sequence is TGTGCCAGCAATAGCGCTCTCTGGGGTTATGAGCAGTTCTTC. It specifies CASNSALWGYEQFF.

The chain is built from TRBV5-5 and TRBJ2-3, with D hard to call. The CDR3 is 17 residues long. The ends were cut back, 0 bases at V and 3 bases at J, with 17 bases in the middle. CDR1 SGHKS and CDR2 YYEKEE come from the germline V gene (reference sequence). The CDR3 DNA reads as TGTGCCAGCAGCTTGGCGGGCAGCCCAACAAGGACAGATACGCAGTATTTT. Its protein is CASSLAGSPTRTDTQYF.

V and J are TRBV27 and TRBJ2-1; D unclear. The germline V gene encodes CDR1 MNHEY and CDR2 SMNVEV (reference sequence). This CDR3 is 15 amino acids long. V was clipped by 4 bases and J by 4 bases, with 14 bases between them. CDR3 nucleotides: TGTGCCAGCAGTTGGGTGGGTCGATGGTACAATGAGCAGTTCTTC. This gives the protein CASSWVGRWYNEQFF.

This clonotype occurred many times. The chain recombines TRBV11-2 with TRBJ1-2; 10 bases align to TRBD1. Germline CDR1 is SGHAT and CDR2 is FQNNGV. CDR3 length: 16 amino acids. Trimming cost V 0 bases and J 4 bases; bases outside gene matches: 5. The chain's CDR3 is CASSLDGGTGAYGYTF. Written as DNA, the CDR3 is TGTGCCAGCAGCTTAGATGGGGGGACAGGGGCCTATGGCTACACCTTC.

This clonotype occurred many times. This chain uses TRBV10-2 with TRBJ1-5; weak D call: TRBD1 (6 bases). V lost 3 bases and J lost 3, with 9 bases in between. CDR3 length equals 14 residues. Germline CDR1 is WSHSY and CDR2 is SAAADI. CDR3 DNA sequence: TGCGCCAGCAGTGAACAGGGTTTCAATCAGCCCCAGCATTTT. Amino acid sequence: CASSEQGFNQPQHF.

This clonotype was recorded many times. The V call is TRBV7-9, the J call TRBJ2-3; 7 bases fit TRBD1. The V segment lost 6 bases and the J segment 4 bases; nucleotides outside the gene matches: 10. Per germline, CDR1 SEHNR and CDR2 FQNEAQ (reference sequence). This CDR3 has 15 residues. The DNA of the CDR3 is TGTGCCAGCAGACGTCGACAGGGATCATCAGATACGCAGTATTTT. Its translation is CASRRRQGSSDTQYF.

Only a few counts were recorded for this clonotype. The chain uses TRBV18 and TRBJ2-2; 7 nucleotides agree with TRBD1. The CDR3 sequence is 14 residues long. Germline CDR1 reads KGHSH; CDR2 reads LQKENI. V was clipped by 5 bases and J by 4 bases; unmatched bases: 4. The CDR3 nucleotides are TGTGCCAGCTCATCGACAGGGTTCACCGGGGAGCTGTTTTTT. It is translated as CASSSTGFTGELFF.

This clonotype has a count of ten or more. The chain couples TRBV28 to TRBJ1-4, with TRBD1 as a possible D gene (6 bases). Germline V CDR1 and CDR2: MDHEN, SYDVKM. CDR3 length equals 18 residues. V dropped 6 bases and J dropped 7 bases, with 27 bases sitting between them. The CDR3 spells CASRTRGHLRRDGEKLFF. The CDR3 DNA reads TGTGCCAGCAGAACTAGGGGACACCTCCGGCGAGATGGTGAAAAACTGTTTTTT.

The sample holds a few counts of this clonotype. The chain links TRBV7-9 to TRBJ1-1, with D perhaps matching TRBD1 (5 bases). The CDR3 loop spans 15 amino acids. Trimming pared 4 bases from V and 0 bases from J, leaving 12 bases between. The germline V gene has CDR1 SEHNR and CDR2 FQNEAQ (reference sequence). The CDR3 loop reads CASSYQQVLNTEAFF. DNA of the CDR3: TGTGCCAGCAGCTATCAACAGGTATTGAACACTGAAGCTTTCTTT.

This clonotype was counted many times. The chain combines TRBV12-3 or TRBV12-4 with TRBJ1-2; D is ambiguous. V lost 6 bases and J lost 0, with 11 bases in between. The CDR3 sequence is 14 residues long. CDR3 DNA: TGTGCCAGCAGGCGAGAGGGAGCTAACTATGGCTACACCTTC. Translation: CASRREGANYGYTF.

The chain employs TRBV20-1 and TRBJ1-1; no definite D call. Germline CDR1 and CDR2: DFQATT and SNEGSKA (reference sequence). V lost 7 bases and J lost 6, with 12 bases in between. The CDR3 is 11 amino acids. The CDR3 region is CSVSSNAEAFF. In nucleotides, the CDR3 is TGCAGTGTTTCTTCAAACGCTGAAGCTTTCTTT.

The chain has TRBV20-1 and TRBJ1-2, with 7 bases fitting TRBD1. Germline V gene data show CDR1 as DFQATT and CDR2 as SNEGSKA (reference sequence). Trimming cost V 2 bases and J 0 bases; bases outside gene matches: 3. The CDR3 loop spans 14 amino acids. The CDR3 DNA reads TGCAGTGCTAGACGGACAGGCCCTAACTATGGCTACACCTTC. Amino acid sequence: CSARRTGPNYGYTF.

At least ten counts were recorded for this clonotype. This chain connects TRBV29-1 to TRBJ1-1; D possibly corresponds to TRBD1 (6 bases). The germline V and J ends were trimmed by 6 bases and 4 bases, with 12 bases remaining between them. The CDR3 consists of 12 residues. Germline V gives CDR1 SQVTM, CDR2 ANQGSEA. The CDR3 reads CSVYREGTEAFF. In DNA, the CDR3 is TGCAGCGTATACAGGGAGGGCACTGAAGCTTTCTTT.

CDR3 nucleotides: TGCGCCAGCAGCTTGGCCGAGGGGGGCAGTGGCTACACCTTC. Residues: CASSLAEGGSGYTF. The rearrangement uses TRBV5-1 and TRBJ1-2, with D perhaps matching TRBD1 (6 bases). Germline loops: CDR1 SGHRS, CDR2 YFSETQ. The germline V and J ends were trimmed by 0 bases and 7 bases, with 13 bases remaining between them. The CDR3 has 14 residues.

This clonotype has only a few counts. V and J are TRBV20-1 and TRBJ1-1; D is unclear. The CDR3 sequence is 11 residues long. Germline V gene data show CDR1 as DFQATT and CDR2 as SNEGSKA (reference sequence). The ends were cut back, 5 bases at V and 7 bases at J, with 11 bases in the middle. The CDR3 sequence: CSAPRGSEAFF. The CDR3 DNA sequence: TGCAGTGCTCCACGGGGTAGTGAAGCTTTCTTT.